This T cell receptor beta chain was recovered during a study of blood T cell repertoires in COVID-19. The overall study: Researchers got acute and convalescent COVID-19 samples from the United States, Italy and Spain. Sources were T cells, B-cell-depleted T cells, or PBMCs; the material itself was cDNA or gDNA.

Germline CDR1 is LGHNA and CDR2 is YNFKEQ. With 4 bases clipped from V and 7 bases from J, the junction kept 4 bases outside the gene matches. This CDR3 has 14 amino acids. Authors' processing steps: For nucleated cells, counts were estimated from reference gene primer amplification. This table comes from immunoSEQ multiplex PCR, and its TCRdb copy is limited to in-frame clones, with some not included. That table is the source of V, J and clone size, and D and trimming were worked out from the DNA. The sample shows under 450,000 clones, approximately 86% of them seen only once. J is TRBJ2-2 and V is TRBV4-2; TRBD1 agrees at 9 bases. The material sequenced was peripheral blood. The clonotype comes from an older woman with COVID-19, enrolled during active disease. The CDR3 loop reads CASSLLGQGGELFF. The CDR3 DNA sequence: TGTGCCAGCAGCCTCTTGGGACAGGGCGGGGAGCTGTTTTTT.